This T cell receptor beta chain was sequenced during a study of metastatic and nonmetastatic thyroid tumors. Thyroid surgery was performed in patients who had received no treatment beforehand. In the original processing: Differences in CDR3 between clinicopathological groups were drawn on to build a classifier intended to discriminate distant-metastatic papillary thyroid cancer patients. MiXCR reprocessed the PCR reads for TCRdb. These V and J calls originate from TCRdb's pipeline instead of the authors' own analysis. The table has about 38,000 clones, about 45% seen once; the top ten hold about 24%. The clonotype originates from a male donor with papillary thyroid cancer or a benign thyroid nodule (not recorded which). Some clones in this sample may be carry-over from other donors' samples. The sequencing sample was made of tumor tissue.

CDR3 DNA: TGTGCCATCAGAGAACAGGGGGCGGGGACTGAAGCTTTCTTT. Translation: CAIREQGAGTEAFF. The V call is TRBV10-3, the J call TRBJ1-1; TRBD1 aligns across 9 bases. The CDR3 length is 14 residues. CDR1 is ENHRY and CDR2 is SYGVKD in the germline V gene. V was clipped by 6 bases and J by 5 bases; unmatched bases: 7.